The 24 T cell receptor beta chains reported below all come from one sample, sequenced in a study of blood T cell repertoires in COVID-19. This table comes from immunoSEQ multiplex PCR, and its TCRdb copy is limited to in-frame clones, with some not included. This table has approximately 310,000 clones, around 87% appearing once. The sequenced sample consisted of peripheral blood. These receptors came from a man aged 45-65 years with active or convalescent COVID-19.

The chain links TRBV7-3 to TRBJ2-2; possible D gene TRBD2, 5 bases. CDR1 is SGHTA, CDR2 FQGTGA, per germline. The CDR3 runs 17 residues. V lost 0 bases and J 6 bases, leaving 17 bases between the germline ends. The CDR3 loop reads CASSLTARDSGAGELFF. The CDR3 nucleotides read TGTGCCAGCAGCTTAACCGCTAGGGATTCCGGGGCCGGGGAGCTGTTTTTT.

This chain uses TRBV29-1 with TRBJ1-1, with D unresolved. Germline values: CDR1 SQVTM, CDR2 ANQGSEA. The CDR3 covers 13 residues. V was shortened by 3 bases and J by 1 base, with 9 bases between the two germline ends. CDR3 bases: TGCAGCGTTGACCTCTTCGGGAACACTGAAGCTTTCTTT. This encodes CSVDLFGNTEAFF. Full variable domain (outside the CDR3, taken from reference TRBV29-1 and TRBJ1-1): SAVISQKPSRDICQRGTSLTIQCQVDSQVTMMFWYRQQPGQSLTLIATANQGSEATYESGFVIDKFPISRPNLTFSTLTVSNMSPEDSSIYLCSVDLFGNTEAFFGQGTRLTVV.

The chain joins TRBV9 to TRBJ1-3; TRBD1 is a possible D gene (5 bases). Trimming stripped 3 bases from V and 4 bases from J, with 11 bases between. This CDR3 is 14 amino acids long. Germline CDR1 SGDLS, CDR2 YYNGEE. As DNA, the CDR3 is TGTGCCAGCAGCGACAGGACGGGCGGAAACACCATATATTTT. It specifies CASSDRTGGNTIYF.

The chain has TRBV29-1 and TRBJ2-5; possible D gene TRBD1, 5 bases. The CDR3 has 13 amino acids. The germline V and J ends were trimmed by 3 bases and 5 bases, with 13 bases remaining between them. Germline assignment: CDR1 SQVTM and CDR2 ANQGSEA. This chain's CDR3 is CSVDTRVPETQYF. CDR3 DNA sequence: TGCAGCGTTGACACCAGGGTCCCGGAGACCCAGTACTTC.

The chain uses TRBV6-5 and TRBJ2-5, with 11 bases matching TRBD2. The CDR3 extends over 15 amino acids. Germline V gives CDR1 MNHEY, CDR2 SVGAGI. V lost 6 bases and J lost 2; bases outside the gene matches: 5. The CDR3: CASRMTSGVQETQYF. CDR3 DNA sequence: TGTGCCAGCAGGATGACTAGCGGGGTTCAAGAGACCCAGTACTTC.

This clone was seen a single time. The chain recombines TRBV29-1 with TRBJ2-2; 8 bases are a match to TRBD1. The length of the CDR3 is 15 residues. The germline V gene encodes CDR1 SQVTM and CDR2 ANQGSEA. V trimming: 7 bases; J trimming: 3 bases; junction bases outside the gene matches: 10. CDR3 sequence reads: CSALGQGLDTGELFF. The CDR3 coding sequence is TGCAGCGCTCTCGGACAGGGCCTTGACACCGGGGAGCTGTTTTTT.

This chain uses TRBV14 with TRBJ2-1; TRBD2 matches 10 bases. The length of the CDR3 is 15 residues. The V segment lost 0 bases and the J segment 7 bases; nucleotides outside the gene matches: 3. Germline lookup yields CDR1 SGHDN and CDR2 FVKESK. The DNA for the CDR3 is TGTGCCAGCAGCCAAGATAGCGGGAGGTTGAATGAGCAGTTCTTC. Encoded protein: CASSQDSGRLNEQFF. Full variable domain (missing parts from reference TRBV14 and TRBJ2-1): EAGVTQFPSHSVIEKGQTVTLRCDPISGHDNLYWYRRVMGKEIKFLLHFVKESKQDESGMPNNRFLAERTGGTYSTLKVQPAELEDSGVYFCASSQDSGRLNEQFFGPGTRLTVL.

As DNA, the CDR3 is TGTGCCAGCAGCTTTTGGGAGTCCCTCTACAATGAGCAGTTCTTC. Its translation: CASSFWESLYNEQFF. The chain combines TRBV11-2 with TRBJ2-1; possibly TRBD2 for D (5 bases). Germline lookup yields CDR1 SGHAT and CDR2 FQNNGV. The V end was cut by 3 bases, the J end by 3 bases, with 12 bases between. The CDR3 has 15 residues.

The V gene is TRBV20-1, the J gene TRBJ1-6; 9 nucleotides line up with TRBD1. The CDR3 is 15 residues long. The V gene's germline CDR1 is DFQATT and CDR2 SNEGSKA (reference sequence). With V trimmed by 5 bases and J by 6 bases, 8 bases remained unmatched. This CDR3 is CSARGQGLFNSPLHF. In DNA, the CDR3 is TGCAGTGCTCGTGGACAGGGGCTTTTTAATTCACCCCTCCACTTT.

This clone has only a few counts. V is TRBV18 and J is TRBJ1-1, with a weak D call TRBD1 (5 bases). Germline V gene sequence: CDR1 KGHSH, CDR2 LQKENI. The CDR3 is 13 residues long. Deletions cut 3 bases from V and 0 bases from J, with 5 bases between. The CDR3 is CASSPTVNTEAFF. CDR3 DNA sequence: TGTGCCAGCTCACCGACAGTGAACACTGAAGCTTTCTTT.

This chain links TRBV3-1 (or the pseudogene TRBV3-2) with TRBJ1-1; D ambiguous. The CDR3 totals 14 residues. The V gene's germline CDR1 is LGHDT and CDR2 YNNKEL (reference sequence). Between the trimmed V and J ends, which lost 4 bases and 4 bases, there was a span of 13 bases. The CDR3 DNA follows: TGTGCCAGCAGCCTAAGCTCGGGGATCACTGAAGCTTTCTTT. Its translation: CASSLSSGITEAFF.

The chain links TRBV9 to TRBJ1-3, with 8 bases aligning to TRBD1. This CDR3 spans 16 amino acids. Germline V gene data show CDR1 as SGDLS and CDR2 as YYNGEE. V trimming: 0 bases; J trimming: 4 bases; junction bases outside the gene matches: 6. For the CDR3, the DNA is TGTGCCAGCAGCGTAGGCGCAGGGGGCTCGGGAAACACCATATATTTT. Its translation is CASSVGAGGSGNTIYF.

The J gene is TRBJ2-3, the V gene TRBV9; D is unresolved. This CDR3 comprises 15 residues. The V end lost 0 bases, the J end lost 0 bases, and 8 bases lay between the germline ends. Germline V gene lookup returns CDR1 SGDLS and CDR2 YYNGEE. The CDR3 nucleotides are TGTGCCAGCAGCGTAGACGGCAGGAGCACAGATACGCAGTATTTT. Protein: CASSVDGRSTDTQYF.

The V gene is TRBV24-1, the J gene TRBJ2-3; 14 bases align to TRBD2. The trim removed 4 bases at V and 4 bases at J, leaving 15 bases unmatched. The germline CDR1 and CDR2 sequences are KGHDR and SFDVKD. This CDR3 contains 20 residues. The CDR3 sequence is CATSDRGRLAGGPSPDTQYF. The CDR3 DNA reads TGTGCCACCAGTGACAGGGGGCGACTAGCGGGAGGGCCGAGCCCAGATACGCAGTATTTT.

This chain uses TRBV27 with TRBJ1-5; 10 bases line up with TRBD1. Germline V gives CDR1 MNHEY, CDR2 SMNVEV (reference sequence). Trimming took 11 bases from V and 4 from J; bases not matched to a gene: 14. The CDR3 contains 16 residues. The CDR3 loop reads CARQPRDRGRNQPQHF. As DNA, the CDR3 is TGTGCCCGCCAACCCCGGGACAGGGGTCGGAATCAGCCCCAGCATTTT.

This chain links TRBV7-2 with TRBJ2-4; TRBD1 matches at 8 bases. This CDR3 has 16 residues. V shed 4 bases, J shed 6 bases, and the junction held 11 bases outside the gene matches. CDR1 SGHTA and CDR2 FQGNSA come from the germline V gene. CDR3 in amino acids: CASSSLGDRTLNIQYF. The CDR3 coding sequence is TGTGCCAGCAGCTCCCTTGGGGACAGGACATTAAACATTCAGTACTTC.

The chain has TRBV6-2 or TRBV6-3 and TRBJ1-4; a possible D gene is TRBD1 (6 bases). Germline assignment: CDR1 MNHEY and CDR2 SVGEGT. This CDR3 comprises 14 residues. The V gene lost 6 bases and the J gene lost 7 bases, with 15 bases spanning the gap. The CDR3 sequence is CASSWTVSGEKLFF. The CDR3 region has the DNA TGTGCCAGCAGCTGGACAGTATCGGGTGAAAAACTGTTTTTT.

This chain links TRBV28 with TRBJ1-1, with D possibly being TRBD1 (5 bases). Germline CDR1 and CDR2: MDHEN and SYDVKM. V dropped 2 bases and J dropped 12 bases, with 16 bases sitting between them. This CDR3 spans 13 amino acids. DNA of the CDR3: TGTGCCAGCAGTTTAAGCAGGGTCTACCCAACTTTCTTT. It encodes CASSLSRVYPTFF. The variable domain in full, with the rest retrieved from reference TRBV28 and TRBJ1-1, is DVKVTQSSRYLVKRTGEKVFLECVQDMDHENMFWYRQDPGLGLRLIYFSYDVKMKEKGDIPEGYSVSREKKERFSLILESASTNQTSMYLCASSLSRVYPTFFGQGTRLTVV.

J is TRBJ2-7 and V is TRBV7-8; 10 bases are a match to TRBD2. Germline V gene lookup returns CDR1 SGHVS and CDR2 FQNEAQ. The length of the CDR3 is 14 residues. V shed 3 bases, J shed 6 bases, and the junction held 5 bases outside the gene matches. The CDR3 loop reads CASSLGLAGAEQYF. CDR3 DNA: TGTGCCAGCAGCTTGGGGCTAGCGGGAGCCGAGCAGTACTTC.

The J gene is TRBJ2-3, the V gene TRBV9; TRBD2 matches 10 bases. Germline CDR1 reads SGDLS; CDR2 reads YYNGEE. The ends lost 0 bases at V and 6 bases at J; junction bases unmatched: 10. CDR3 length equals 17 residues. The CDR3 region has the DNA TGTGCCAGCAGCGTAGCTGTCGCTAGCGGGAGAACGGATACGCAGTATTTT. Translated: CASSVAVASGRTDTQYF.

This clone was recorded once. The chain carries TRBV28 and TRBJ2-7, with TRBD2 as a possible D gene (6 bases). CDR3 size: 18 residues. V lost 8 bases and J 0 bases, leaving 26 bases between the germline ends. The V gene's germline CDR1 is MDHEN and CDR2 SYDVKM. The CDR3 bases are TGTGCCAGCTTCCCCGGGGGAGAGAAACTTTCTAGCTCCTACGAGCAGTACTTC. Its translation is CASFPGGEKLSSSYEQYF.

This rearrangement joins TRBV2 to TRBJ1-5; tentative D call: TRBD1 (6 bases). Germline V lookup: CDR1 SNHLY, CDR2 FYNNEI. CDR3 length: 13 residues. Trimming left V 11 bases short and J 1 base short, with 12 bases between. CDR3 protein: CAGRQESNQPQHF. In nucleotides, the CDR3 is TGTGCCGGCCGACAGGAGAGCAATCAGCCCCAGCATTTT.

The chain uses TRBV4-1 and TRBJ2-3; 11 nucleotides line up with TRBD2. This CDR3 comprises 21 residues. Germline V gene data show CDR1 as MGHRA and CDR2 as YSYEKL. The ends lost 1 base at V and 0 bases at J; junction bases unmatched: 15. CDR3 sequence (DNA): TGCGCCAGCAGCCAAGTCCTCATCTCTAGCGGGGGGAGGGTAAGCACAGATACGCAGTATTTT. Translation: CASSQVLISSGGRVSTDTQYF.

This clone has a single count. The rearrangement links TRBV7-3 to TRBJ2-5; 15 bases agree with TRBD2. The junction had 9 bases not matched to a gene; V was cut back by 0 bases and J by 4 bases. The CDR3 is 19 amino acids. CDR1 is SGHTA, CDR2 FQGTGA, per germline. The CDR3 DNA reads TGTGCCAGCAGCTTAACTAAGTATACGGGACTAGCGGGAGGAGAGACCCAGTACTTC. Translating gives CASSLTKYTGLAGGETQYF.